What follows describes a single TCR beta chain. The data derive from a study of identical twins. TCRdb re-called the 5' RACE reads with MiXCR, one entry per CDR3 protein. The sample lists about 530,000 distinct CDR3 sequences, roughly 15% occurring once. Germline V gene sequence: CDR1 SGHRS, CDR2 YFSETQ. The CDR3 contains 15 residues. V was clipped by 4 bases and J by 4 bases; unmatched bases: 5. These data were also reused for a study on yellow fever vaccine responses in identical twins. That work states: The authors reported partly convergent, partly personalized vaccine responses in identical twins.

The rearrangement links TRBV5-1 to TRBJ1-4, with 9 bases lining up with TRBD1. The receptor's source is a woman between 18 and 29 years old in good health. The sample comprised CD4+ T cells sorted from blood. The CDR3 DNA reads as TGCGCCAGCAGCCGGACAGGGGAGGGTAATGAAAAACTGTTTTTT. Its translation: CASSRTGEGNEKLFF.